This entry lists 17 T cell receptor beta chains sequenced from one sample in a study of T-cell reconstitution after alpha-beta-depleted transplantation in children. TCRbeta library construction was performed incorporating unique molecular identifiers. TCRdb re-derived calls from the PCR reads in MiXCR, one entry per CDR3 protein. The top ten hold over 12% of the sample, which has under 750,000 distinct CDR3 sequences, roughly 23% seen once. The specimen comprised PBMCs, mostly from graft donor cells, sampled 360 days after TCRalphabeta/CD19-depleted stem cell transplant. The receptors come from a boy in the first two years of life who had a stem cell transplant for acute myeloid leukemia, so the T cells may come from the graft donor.

Ten or more counts support this clonotype. V usage is TRBV28 and J usage is TRBJ2-7, with 7 nucleotides matching TRBD2. Germline V lookup: CDR1 MDHEN, CDR2 SYDVKM. V shed 5 bases, J shed 3 bases, and the junction held 10 bases outside the gene matches. The CDR3 length is 15 residues. The DNA of the CDR3 is TGTGCCAGCAGTGGGGGGGGGGACCTGGGCTACGAGCAGTACGTC. It encodes CASSGGGDLGYEQYV.

This clonotype appeared many times. The chain is built from TRBV4-1 and TRBJ1-1; possible D gene TRBD1, 6 bases. The CDR3 extends over 15 amino acids. Trimming stripped 1 base from V and 5 bases from J, with 14 bases between. CDR1 and CDR2 (germline): MGHRA, YSYEKL. Here the CDR3 reads CASSQGGGARTEAFF. CDR3 DNA: TGCGCCAGCAGCCAAGGAGGGGGGGCGAGGACTGAAGCTTTCTTT.

This clonotype was found many times. The rearrangement joins TRBV20-1 to TRBJ1-1, with 9 bases aligning to TRBD1. The ends lost 6 bases at V and 4 bases at J; junction bases unmatched: 12. The CDR3 sequence is 15 residues long. CDR1 is DFQATT, CDR2 SNEGSKA, per germline (reference sequence). CDR3 protein: CSATKTDRGGTEAFF. CDR3 DNA sequence: TGCAGTGCAACTAAAACGGACAGGGGAGGCACTGAAGCTTTCTTT.

The gene calls are TRBV29-1 and TRBJ1-3; D is uncertain. The CDR3 sequence is 12 residues long. V dropped 6 bases and J dropped 0 bases, with 6 bases sitting between them. Germline V gene lookup returns CDR1 SQVTM and CDR2 ANQGSEA. CDR3 sequence: CSVWVSGNTIYF. The DNA of the CDR3 is TGCAGCGTCTGGGTCTCTGGAAACACCATATATTTT.

The V call is TRBV20-1, the J call TRBJ2-5; D is uncertain. Per germline, CDR1 DFQATT and CDR2 SNEGSKA (reference sequence). CDR3 length equals 15 residues. V was trimmed by 3 bases and J by 5 bases, leaving 19 bases between them. The CDR3 bases are TGCAGTGCTAGTTTGGCCCACTGGCCGGCGGAGACCCAGTACTTC. As protein: CSASLAHWPAETQYF.

The V and J genes are TRBV20-1 and TRBJ2-3, with 7 bases lining up with TRBD2. CDR3 length equals 13 residues. Germline V gene sequence: CDR1 DFQATT, CDR2 SNEGSKA (reference sequence). The V and J ends lost 1 base and 8 bases, in that order; junction bases with no gene match: 6. The CDR3 sequence: CSARGDWEGTQYF. CDR3 sequence (DNA): TGCAGTGCTAGAGGAGACTGGGAGGGTACGCAGTATTTT.

The genes are TRBV5-6 and TRBJ2-2; 7 bases are a match to TRBD2. This CDR3 comprises 18 residues. Germline lookup yields CDR1 SGHDT and CDR2 YYEEEE. Unmatched junction bases numbered 10, after V lost 2 bases and J lost 0 bases. The DNA for the CDR3 is TGTGCCAGCAGCTTACAATGGGGGGGGAGTTCGAACACCGGGGAGCTGTTTTTT. Translating it yields CASSLQWGGSSNTGELFF.

The CDR3 here is CASSLSDITEAFF. In nucleotides, the CDR3 is TGTGCCAGCAGCTTATCGGACATAACTGAAGCTTTCTTT. The rearrangement links TRBV11-2 to TRBJ1-1; TRBD1 might be the D (5 bases). The germline V and J ends were trimmed by 2 bases and 5 bases, with 9 bases remaining between them. This CDR3 is built from 13 residues. Germline V gene data show CDR1 as SGHAT and CDR2 as FQNNGV.

This clonotype appeared many times. The chain uses TRBV29-1 and TRBJ2-7, with D perhaps TRBD1 or TRBD2 (5 bases each). Per the germline V gene, CDR1 is SQVTM and CDR2 is ANQGSEA. This CDR3 spans 13 amino acids. V dropped 2 bases and J dropped 3 bases, with 11 bases sitting between them. Here the CDR3 DNA reads TGCAGCGTTGAATCAGGGACGGACTACGAGCAGTACTTC. Encoded protein: CSVESGTDYEQYF.

The table lists this clonotype with a count of one. This chain uses TRBV20-1 with TRBJ2-7, with 12 positions matching TRBD2. Trimming took 3 bases from V and 2 from J; bases not matched to a gene: 5. This CDR3 spans 15 amino acids. Germline CDR1 and CDR2: DFQATT and SNEGSKA (reference sequence). The CDR3 region is CSARTSGGTPYEQYF. DNA for the CDR3: TGCAGTGCTAGGACTAGCGGGGGTACCCCCTACGAGCAGTACTTC.

The V and J genes are TRBV12-3 or TRBV12-4 and TRBJ2-3, with D uncertain. The germline V and J ends were trimmed by 3 bases and 5 bases, with 15 bases remaining between them. The CDR3 runs 15 residues. CDR3 region: CASSLLGRVGDTQYF. DNA for the CDR3: TGTGCCAGCAGTTTGCTGGGCCGGGTTGGAGATACGCAGTATTTT.

The rearrangement links TRBV7-2 to TRBJ2-5; D not certain. The CDR3 sequence is 14 residues long. Between the trimmed V and J ends, which lost 5 bases and 2 bases, there was a span of 12 bases. Germline V gives CDR1 SGHTA, CDR2 FQGNSA. The CDR3 bases are TGTGCCAGCAGCCCCCGACCTCGACAAGAGACCCAGTACTTC. Protein: CASSPRPRQETQYF.

This rearrangement joins TRBV20-1 to TRBJ2-7; 10 bases are shared with TRBD2. CDR1 and CDR2 (germline): DFQATT, SNEGSKA (reference sequence). The V segment lost 1 base and the J segment 3 bases; nucleotides outside the gene matches: 15. CDR3 length: 18 residues. The CDR3 here is CSARAPLAGAFRGYEQYF. The DNA of the CDR3 is TGCAGTGCTAGAGCACCCCTAGCGGGGGCCTTTAGGGGCTACGAGCAGTACTTC.

The chain carries TRBV25-1 and TRBJ1-1, with a possible D match to TRBD1 (6 bases). Deletions cut 3 bases from V and 3 bases from J, with 8 bases between. The germline gives CDR1 MGHDK, CDR2 SYGVNS. The CDR3 is made up of 13 amino acids. CDR3 sequence reads: CASSEGAYTEAFF. CDR3 DNA sequence: TGTGCCAGCAGTGAGGGGGCATACACTGAAGCTTTCTTT.

This clonotype was recorded many times. This chain connects TRBV11-2 to TRBJ1-4; 8 bases are shared with TRBD1. Per the germline V gene, CDR1 is SGHAT and CDR2 is FQNNGV. The V and J ends lost 6 bases and 4 bases, in that order; junction bases with no gene match: 4. This CDR3 has 14 amino acids. CDR3 protein: CASSRTGYNEKLFF. The CDR3 nucleotides are TGTGCCAGCAGTCGGACAGGGTATAATGAAAAACTGTTTTTT.

This chain joins TRBV6-2 or TRBV6-3 and TRBJ1-2; D is ambiguous. The CDR3 extends over 14 amino acids. Germline loops: CDR1 MNHEY, CDR2 SVGEGT. V lost 2 bases and J 3 bases, leaving 10 bases between the germline ends. CDR3 region: CASSYMEGYYGYTF. The CDR3 DNA sequence: TGTGCCAGCAGTTACATGGAGGGATACTATGGCTACACCTTC.

The chain is built from TRBV11-2 and TRBJ2-2; TRBD2 agrees at 9 bases. J was trimmed by 2 bases and V by 1 base; bases with no gene match: 8. Germline CDR1 and CDR2: SGHAT and FQNNGV. The CDR3 loop spans 18 amino acids. In DNA, the CDR3 is TGTGCCAGCAGCTTAGGAGCGGGGGGCGCAGACAACACCGGGGAGCTGTTTTTT. Its translation: CASSLGAGGADNTGELFF.